This is a list of T cell receptor beta chains from one sample in a study of glioma-infiltrating T cells after dendritic cell vaccination. Produced via immunoSEQ multiplex PCR; TCRdb's table is partial and in-frame only. The sample has more than 45,000 clones, approximately 83% seen once. Sequences were derived from blood, sampled after dendritic cell vaccination. Source of these receptors: a human donor with glioblastoma. Both conserved end residues are part of each CDR3. A D gene is named only where the DNA matches it firmly. Rows give clone size only sometimes, using once, few, many, or a class for an expanded clone.

NA	TRBV18	TRBJ1-3	NA	CASSPPQGEGNTIYF	TGTGCCAGCTCACCACCACAGGGAGAAGGAAACACCATATATTTT
TRBD2	TRBV10-1	TRBJ2-1	NA	CASSVSGNNEQFF	TGCGCCAGCAGTGTCAGCGGGAACAATGAGCAGTTCTTC
TRBD1	TRBV27	TRBJ1-5	few	CASSSRRDRGRSNQPQHF	TGTGCCAGCAGTTCCAGGAGGGACAGGGGTCGGAGCAATCAGCCCCAGCATTTT
TRBD1	TRBV11-2	TRBJ1-4	NA	CASSLVGGGLEEKLFF	TGTGCCAGCAGCTTAGTAGGAGGGGGCCTGGAGGAAAAACTGTTTTTT
TRBD1	TRBV7-9	TRBJ2-1	NA	CASSSQGEPYNEQFF	TGTGCCAGCAGCTCGCAGGGGGAGCCGTACAATGAGCAGTTCTTC
NA	TRBV7-7	TRBJ1-5	NA	CASSLETGIWQPQHF	TGTGCTAGCAGCTTAGAAACAGGGATTTGGCAGCCCCAGCATTTT
TRBD1	TRBV9	TRBJ1-5	NA	CASSGETGTDQPQHF	TGTGCCAGCAGCGGAGAGACAGGGACGGATCAGCCCCAGCATTTT
NA	TRBV11-3	TRBJ2-7	NA	CASSSDSGEQYF	TGTGCCAGCAGCTCCGACAGTGGCGAGCAGTACTTC
TRBD2	TRBV7-2	TRBJ2-5	NA	CASSFVLAGGPGTQYF	TGTGCCAGCAGCTTCGTCCTAGCGGGGGGGCCGGGGACCCAGTACTTC
TRBD1	TRBV6-5	TRBJ1-2	NA	CASSYYRGGYGYTF	TGTGCCAGCAGTTACTACAGGGGAGGATATGGCTACACCTTC
TRBD1	TRBV27	TRBJ2-1	NA	CASRGTGYNEQFF	TGTGCCAGCAGAGGGACAGGGTACAATGAGCAGTTCTTC
NA	TRBV2	TRBJ1-3	NA	CARKVDGNSGNTIYF	TGTGCCAGAAAGGTTGACGGGAACTCTGGAAACACCATATATTTT
NA	TRBV27	TRBJ2-3	NA	CASSRGTSTDTQYF	TGTGCCAGCAGTCGCGGGACTAGCACAGATACGCAGTATTTT
NA	TRBV4-1	TRBJ2-2	NA	CASSQDPRSYTGELFF	TGCGCCAGCAGCCAAGATCCGAGGTCGTACACCGGGGAGCTGTTTTTT
NA	TRBV6-6	TRBJ1-1	NA	CASRGLQEGTEAFF	TGTGCCAGCAGGGGGTTACAAGAGGGCACTGAAGCTTTCTTT
NA	TRBV11-2	TRBJ2-7	NA	CASSSDILSYEQYF	TGTGCCAGCAGCTCGGACATTCTTTCCTACGAGCAGTACTTC
NA	TRBV7-8	TRBJ1-2	NA	CASSLANREGYTF	TGTGCCAGCAGCTTAGCTAACAGGGAGGGCTACACCTTC
NA	TRBV7-3	TRBJ2-7	NA	CASSWYRDRYEQYF	TGTGCCAGCAGCTGGTACAGGGATCGGTACGAGCAGTACTTC
TRBD1	TRBV23-1	TRBJ2-7	NA	CASSRRGQGKSYEQYF	TGCGCCAGCAGTCGCAGGGGACAGGGAAAGTCCTACGAGCAGTACTTC
TRBD2	TRBV25-1	TRBJ2-7	NA	CASSEPSSGRPEQYF	TGTGCCAGCAGTGAGCCGTCCTCCGGGAGGCCCGAGCAGTACTTC
NA	TRBV4-1	TRBJ1-3	few	CASSQVGGAGNTIYF	TGCGCCAGCAGCCAAGTCGGAGGTGCTGGAAACACCATATATTTT
TRBD1	TRBV6-1	TRBJ2-4	NA	CASSTRTGLSYF	TGTGCCAGCAGTACTAGGACAGGGCTTTCGTACTTC
NA	TRBV9	TRBJ1-1	NA	CASSVSTRNTEAFF	TGTGCCAGCAGCGTGTCAACGAGGAACACTGAAGCTTTCTTT
NA	TRBV4-3	TRBJ2-3	NA	CASSQDQASDTQYF	TGCGCCAGCAGCCAAGATCAGGCATCAGATACGCAGTATTTT
NA	TRBV7-9	TRBJ1-6	once	CASSGSTGSSYNSPLHF	TGTGCCAGCAGCGGTTCCACAGGGAGCTCCTATAATTCACCCCTCCACTTT
NA	TRBV7-8	TRBJ1-1	NA	CASSLVAGQNTEAFF	TGTGCCAGCAGCCTTGTAGCGGGACAGAACACTGAAGCTTTCTTT